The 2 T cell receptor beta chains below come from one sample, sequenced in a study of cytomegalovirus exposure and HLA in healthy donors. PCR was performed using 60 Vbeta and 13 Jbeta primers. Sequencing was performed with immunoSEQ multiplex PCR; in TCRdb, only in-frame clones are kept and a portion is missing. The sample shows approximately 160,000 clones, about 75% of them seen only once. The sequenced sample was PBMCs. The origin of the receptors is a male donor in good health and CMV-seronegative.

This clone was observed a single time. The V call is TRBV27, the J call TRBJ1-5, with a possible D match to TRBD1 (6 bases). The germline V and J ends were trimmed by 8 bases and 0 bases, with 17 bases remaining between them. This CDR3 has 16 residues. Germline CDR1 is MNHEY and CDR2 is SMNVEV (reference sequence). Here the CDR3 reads CASPGRGGYSNQPQHF. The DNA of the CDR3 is TGTGCCAGCCCAGGGAGGGGGGGATATAGCAATCAGCCCCAGCATTTT.

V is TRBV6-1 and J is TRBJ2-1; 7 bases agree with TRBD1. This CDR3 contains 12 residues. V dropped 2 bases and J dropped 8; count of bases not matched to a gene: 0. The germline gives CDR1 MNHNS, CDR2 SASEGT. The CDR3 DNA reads TGTGCCAGCAGTGAACAGGGGGATGAGCAGTTCTTC. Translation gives CASSEQGDEQFF.